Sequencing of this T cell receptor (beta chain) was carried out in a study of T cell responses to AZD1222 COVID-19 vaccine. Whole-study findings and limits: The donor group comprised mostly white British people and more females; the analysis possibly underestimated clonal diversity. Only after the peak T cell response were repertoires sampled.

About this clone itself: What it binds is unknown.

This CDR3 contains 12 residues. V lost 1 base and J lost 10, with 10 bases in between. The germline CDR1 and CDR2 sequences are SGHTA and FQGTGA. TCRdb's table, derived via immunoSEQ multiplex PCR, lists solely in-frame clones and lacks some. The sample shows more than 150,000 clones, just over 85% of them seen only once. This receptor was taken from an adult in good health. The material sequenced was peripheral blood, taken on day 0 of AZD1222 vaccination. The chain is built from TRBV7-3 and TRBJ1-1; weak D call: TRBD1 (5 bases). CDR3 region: CASSLSGGTAFF. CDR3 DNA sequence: TGTGCCAGCAGCTTAAGTGGGGGGACAGCTTTCTTT. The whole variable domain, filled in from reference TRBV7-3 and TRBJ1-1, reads GAGVSQTPSNKVTEKGKYVELRCDPISGHTALYWYRQSLGQGPEFLIYFQGTGAADDSGLPNDRFFAVRPEGSVSTLKIQRTERGDSAVYLCASSLSGGTAFFGQGTRLTVV.